This paragraph covers one T cell receptor beta chain sequence. Its antigen is currently unknown. The PCR employed 60 Vbeta primers together with 13 Jbeta primers. This table comes from immunoSEQ multiplex PCR, and its TCRdb copy is limited to in-frame clones, with some not included. The repertoire holds about 140,000 clones, 82% seen once, with around 1.5% in the top ten. This record comes from a study of cytomegalovirus exposure and HLA in healthy donors. This CDR3 has 18 amino acids. With 0 bases clipped from V and 5 bases from J, the junction kept 14 bases outside the gene matches. Germline CDR1 and CDR2: SGDLS and YYNGEE. Findings and caveats of the study: It was in a later analysis that TCR association rates were seen to vary by HLA locus, highest for DRB1 and lowest for HLA-C.

Sequencing was performed on PBMCs. The receptor comes from a man aged 25 to 40 in good health and CMV-seropositive. The chain joins TRBV9 to TRBJ2-3, with TRBD2 matching over 8 bases. The CDR3 here is CASSVGATGGPEGDTQYF. In DNA, the CDR3 is TGTGCCAGCAGCGTAGGGGCTACGGGAGGGCCCGAAGGAGATACGCAGTATTTT. Combining the CDR3 with reference TRBV9 and TRBJ2-3 gives the whole variable domain DSGVTQTPKHLITATGQRVTLRCSPRSGDLSVYWYQQSLDQGLQFLIQYYNGEERAKGNILERFSAQQFPDLHSELNLSSLELGDSALYFCASSVGATGGPEGDTQYFGPGTRLTVL.